This T cell receptor beta chain comes out of a study of cytomegalovirus exposure and HLA in healthy donors. General observations from the study: A later analysis revealed that TCR association rates differed between HLA loci, peaking at DRB1 and bottoming out at HLA-C. When presence/absence was analysed, sequencing depth was taken to be roughly uniform across donors. Researchers reportedly found TCR beta sequences accurately predicted most subjects' HLA-A and HLA-B alleles. Fewer N-insertions than the roughly 650-donor mean were reportedly shown by an Asian-associated ancestry cluster in a later analysis.

13 Jbeta primers and 60 Vbeta primers were used for the PCR. TCRdb's copy holds only in-frame clones and misses some; the assay was immunoSEQ multiplex PCR. The data hold around 130,000 clones, with about 80% observed a single time. This clone has more than one count but fewer than ten. Its antigen is unknown. V was clipped by 6 bases and J by 4 bases, with 9 bases between them. Germline V lookup: CDR1 DFQATT, CDR2 SNEGSKA (reference sequence). This CDR3 spans 11 amino acids. The chain joins TRBV20-1 to TRBJ2-5; D might be TRBD1 (5 bases). What was sequenced was PBMCs. The sequence derives from a woman aged 18 to 35 in good health and CMV-seronegative. For the CDR3, the DNA is TGCAGTGCACGGCAGGGAGAGACCCAGTACTTC. The encoded protein is CSARQGETQYF.